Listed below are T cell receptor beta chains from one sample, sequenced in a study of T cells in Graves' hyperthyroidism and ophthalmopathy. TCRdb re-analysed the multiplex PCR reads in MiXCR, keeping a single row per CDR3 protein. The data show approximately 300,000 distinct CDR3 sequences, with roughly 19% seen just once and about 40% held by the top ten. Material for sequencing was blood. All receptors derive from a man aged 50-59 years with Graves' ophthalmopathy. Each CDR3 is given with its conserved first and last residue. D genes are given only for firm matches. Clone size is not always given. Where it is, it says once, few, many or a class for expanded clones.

cdr3_aa: CSARPWGQIDYGYTF; cdr3_nt: TGCAGTGCTAGACCTTGGGGACAGATTGACTATGGCTACACCTTC; v_call: TRBV20-1; d_call: TRBD1; clone_size: NA; j_call: TRBJ1-2
cdr3_aa: CASSRGGGYQETQYF; cdr3_nt: TGTGCCAGCTCCCGCGGAGGGGGGTACCAAGAGACCCAGTACTTC; v_call: TRBV18; d_call: NA; clone_size: NA; j_call: TRBJ2-5
cdr3_aa: CASSPVGNGRPQHF; cdr3_nt: TGTGCCAGCAGCCCCGTTGGCAACGGCCGGCCCCAGCATTTT; v_call: TRBV12-3/TRBV12-4; d_call: NA; clone_size: NA; j_call: TRBJ1-5
cdr3_aa: CASSQPSGSAYEQYF; cdr3_nt: TGTGCCAGCAGCCAACCTAGCGGGAGTGCATACGAGCAGTACTTC; v_call: TRBV3-1; d_call: TRBD2; clone_size: many; j_call: TRBJ2-7
cdr3_aa: CAWSHDIYEQYF; cdr3_nt: TGTGCCTGGAGTCATGATATCTACGAGCAGTACTTC; v_call: TRBV30; d_call: NA; clone_size: many; j_call: TRBJ2-7
cdr3_aa: CASKWLAGETQYF; cdr3_nt: TGTGCCAGCAAGTGGCTAGCGGGAGAGACCCAGTACTTC; v_call: TRBV2; d_call: TRBD2; clone_size: many; j_call: TRBJ2-5
cdr3_aa: CSATRPGNTEAFF; cdr3_nt: TGCAGTGCCACGAGGCCCGGGAACACTGAAGCTTTCTTT; v_call: TRBV20-1; d_call: NA; clone_size: NA; j_call: TRBJ1-1
cdr3_aa: CASSSARQGGETQYF; cdr3_nt: TGTGCCAGCAGTTCCGCCCGACAGGGAGGCGAGACCCAGTACTTC; v_call: TRBV28; d_call: NA; clone_size: many; j_call: TRBJ2-5
cdr3_aa: CASSYRGGGLDEQYF; cdr3_nt: TGTGCCAGCAGTTACCGGGGGGGGGGCTTGGACGAGCAGTACTTC; v_call: TRBV6-6; d_call: TRBD2; clone_size: NA; j_call: TRBJ2-7
cdr3_aa: CAWSQGGRGKNIQYF; cdr3_nt: TGTGCCTGGAGCCAGGGGGGACGAGGCAAAAACATTCAGTACTTC; v_call: TRBV30; d_call: NA; clone_size: NA; j_call: TRBJ2-4
cdr3_aa: CASSLAIGTSYNEQFF; cdr3_nt: TGCGCCAGCAGCTTGGCCATAGGGACTTCCTACAATGAGCAGTTCTTC; v_call: TRBV5-1; d_call: NA; clone_size: NA; j_call: TRBJ2-1
cdr3_aa: CATSRGARDNEQFF; cdr3_nt: TGTGCCACCAGCAGGGGGGCTCGGGATAATGAGCAGTTCTTC; v_call: TRBV15; d_call: NA; clone_size: NA; j_call: TRBJ2-1
cdr3_aa: CASSKERGRTDTQYF; cdr3_nt: TGTGCCAGCAGCAAAGAGCGGGGTCGCACAGATACGCAGTATTTT; v_call: TRBV2; d_call: TRBD2; clone_size: few; j_call: TRBJ2-3
cdr3_aa: CASNATMNTEAFF; cdr3_nt: TGTGCCAGCAACGCAACCATGAACACTGAAGCTTTCTTT; v_call: TRBV11-2; d_call: NA; clone_size: NA; j_call: TRBJ1-1
cdr3_aa: CSASGLAGGGNEQFF; cdr3_nt: TGCAGTGCTTCCGGACTAGCGGGAGGAGGCAATGAGCAGTTCTTC; v_call: TRBV20-1; d_call: TRBD2; clone_size: few; j_call: TRBJ2-1
cdr3_aa: CASSLTTGTGELFF; cdr3_nt: TGTGCCAGCAGCTTAACTACGGGCACCGGGGAGCTGTTTTTT; v_call: TRBV7-3; d_call: NA; clone_size: NA; j_call: TRBJ2-2